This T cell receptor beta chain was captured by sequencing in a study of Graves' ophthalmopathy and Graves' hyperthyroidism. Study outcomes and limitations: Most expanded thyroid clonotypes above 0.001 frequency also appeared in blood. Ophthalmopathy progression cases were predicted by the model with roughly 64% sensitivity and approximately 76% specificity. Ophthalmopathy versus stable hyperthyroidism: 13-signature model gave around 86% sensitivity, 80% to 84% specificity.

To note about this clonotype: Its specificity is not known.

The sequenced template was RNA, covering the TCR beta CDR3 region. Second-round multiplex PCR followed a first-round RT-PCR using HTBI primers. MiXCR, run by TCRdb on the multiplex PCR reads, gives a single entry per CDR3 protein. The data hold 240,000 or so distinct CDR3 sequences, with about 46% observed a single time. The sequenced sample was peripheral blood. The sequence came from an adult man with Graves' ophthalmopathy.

CDR3 in amino acids: CASSARTSGSETQYF. The CDR3 nucleotides read TGTGCCAGCAGCGCTAGGACTAGCGGTAGTGAGACCCAGTACTTC. The chain carries TRBV7-8 and TRBJ2-5; TRBD2 aligns across 10 bases. The CDR3 contains 15 residues. V lost 5 bases to trimming and J lost 5 bases; unmatched junction nucleotides: 8. Germline V gene lookup returns CDR1 SGHVS and CDR2 FQNEAQ.